This paragraph reports one T cell receptor (beta chain). These data come from a study of blood T cell repertoires in COVID-19. Study as a whole: Both acute and convalescent COVID-19 samples were obtained from the United States, Italy and Spain. T cells, B-cell-depleted T cells, or PBMCs provided the cDNA or gDNA that served as material.

Methods used by the authors: It was from reference gene primer amplification that nucleated cell counts were estimated. Sequencing used immunoSEQ multiplex PCR; TCRdb keeps in-frame clones, though not all of them. V and J calls and clone size come straight from that table; D and trimming were deduced from the DNA. The table includes over 150,000 clones, 80% to 90% detected once. V lost 3 bases, J lost 5 bases, and 11 bases stayed unmatched. CDR1 and CDR2 from the germline V gene are KGHDR and SFDVKD. The CDR3 runs to 17 residues. The sequence was collected from a woman between 55 and 75 years old with COVID-19, enrolled during active disease. Source material: peripheral blood. This chain joins TRBV24-1 and TRBJ1-5, with 8 bases aligning to TRBD1. The CDR3 sequence: CATSDGKGRGLDQPQHF. CDR3 nucleotides: TGTGCCACCAGTGATGGGAAGGGCAGGGGGCTCGATCAGCCCCAGCATTTT.